A single sample gave rise to the 27 T cell receptor beta chains below, sequenced in a study of identical twins' blood T cells. TCRdb ran MiXCR on the 5' RACE reads and lists one entry per CDR3 protein. The sample consists of roughly 380,000 distinct CDR3 sequences, roughly 30% of them appearing once. The sample comprised PBMCs. Receptors were obtained from a woman aged 18 to 55 in good health.

This clonotype was detected only a few times. The chain links TRBV2 to TRBJ1-1; D gene unclear. Trimming took 7 bases from V and 7 from J, leaving 16 bases between them. Germline-derived CDR1 and CDR2 are SNHLY and FYNNEI. The CDR3 is 13 amino acids. The CDR3 bases are TGTGCCAGCACCCTGAGCAGCGGGCTTGAAGCTTTCTTT. The encoded protein is CASTLSSGLEAFF.

This clonotype was counted ten times or more. V is TRBV6-6 and J is TRBJ1-2; D not resolved. CDR1 MNHNY and CDR2 SVGAGI come from the germline V gene (reference sequence). CDR3 length: 15 amino acids. Trimming removed 6 bases from V and 2 bases from J, with 16 bases in between. This CDR3 reads CASSPLYNENYGYTF. CDR3 coding DNA: TGTGCCAGCAGCCCATTATACAATGAGAACTATGGCTACACCTTC.

Written as DNA, the CDR3 is TGTGCCAGCAGCCGGGACAGCAAAACAGAAGCTTTCTTT. Its translation is CASSRDSKTEAFF. This chain joins TRBV12-3 or TRBV12-4 and TRBJ1-1; 7 nucleotides align to TRBD1. CDR3 size: 13 residues. With V trimmed by 6 bases and J by 8 bases, 9 bases remained unmatched.

The chain links TRBV10-2 to TRBJ2-3, with 11 bases identical to TRBD2. The germline V gene has CDR1 WSHSY and CDR2 SAAADI. V lost 7 bases to trimming and J lost 4 bases; unmatched junction nucleotides: 10. The CDR3 has 16 residues. CDR3 in DNA: TGCGCCAGCAAACTACTAGCGGGGGTCTCCCCAGATACGCAGTATTTT. The encoded protein is CASKLLAGVSPDTQYF.

This clonotype was seen more than once but under ten times. The chain couples TRBV10-3 to TRBJ1-5; maybe TRBD1 (5 bases). The CDR3 extends over 15 amino acids. Germline CDR1 reads ENHRY; CDR2 reads SYGVKD. V shed 0 bases and J shed 5 bases, with 11 bases lying between them. The CDR3 DNA is TGTGCCATCAGTGAGTCCCAGACAGCATATCAGCCCCAGCATTTT. This encodes CAISESQTAYQPQHF.

The chain couples TRBV4-2 to TRBJ1-3; D uncertain. Germline CDR1 LGHNA, CDR2 YNFKEQ. Trimming removed 0 bases from V and 0 bases from J, with 15 bases in between. The CDR3 sequence is 18 residues long. CDR3 in amino acids: CASSQESQRVRSGNTIYF. The CDR3 DNA sequence: TGTGCCAGCAGCCAAGAATCCCAGAGGGTCCGCTCTGGAAACACCATATATTTT.

About this clonotype: Germline is not matched at one junction end, which may reflect a read error. The chain recombines TRBV5-1 with TRBJ1-2; 10 bases map to TRBD1. The CDR3 contains 15 residues. Germline V gene lookup returns CDR1 SGHRS and CDR2 YFSETQ. This CDR3 reads CAISLMTGGGYGYTF. The CDR3 nucleotides read TGCGCCATCAGCTTGATGACAGGGGGCGGTTATGGCTACACCTTC.

The CDR3 coding sequence is TGTGCCTGTCTCGGGACAAATAGCAATCAGCCCCAGCATTTT. Its translation: CACLGTNSNQPQHF. This chain links TRBV6-1 with TRBJ1-5, with a possible D match to TRBD1 (6 bases). Germline CDR1 MNHNS, CDR2 SASEGT. Trimming left V 11 bases short and J 0 bases short, with 14 bases between. The CDR3 has 14 residues.

This clonotype was seen a few times. The chain is built from TRBV5-1 and TRBJ1-2; D perhaps matches TRBD1 (6 bases). CDR1 and CDR2 (germline): SGHRS, YFSETQ. This CDR3 has 16 amino acids. Trimming shortened V by 5 bases and J by 0 bases, and 17 bases separated the two germline ends. CDR3 residues: CASSYQGTGTNYGYTF. For the CDR3, the DNA is TGCGCCAGCAGTTACCAGGGGACGGGGACTAACTATGGCTACACCTTC.

V is TRBV6-1 and J is TRBJ1-2; D is undetermined. The CDR3 contains 14 residues. In germline, CDR1 is MNHNS, CDR2 SASEGT. V was trimmed by 3 bases and J by 3 bases, leaving 11 bases between them. CDR3 nucleotide sequence: TGTGCCAGCAGTGACTTAGACGGGGACTATGGCTACACCTTC. Translated, it gives CASSDLDGDYGYTF.

V and J are TRBV5-1 and TRBJ2-7, with TRBD1 identical over 8 bases. V lost 7 bases, J lost 5 bases, and 14 bases stayed unmatched. The CDR3 is 15 residues long. The germline V gene has CDR1 SGHRS and CDR2 YFSETQ. CDR3 DNA: TGCGCCAGCGCACAGATTCCGGGACAGGTAGACGAGCAGTACTTC. Protein: CASAQIPGQVDEQYF. The full variable domain, with the rest looked up from reference TRBV5-1 and TRBJ2-7, is KAGVTQTPRYLIKTRGQQVTLSCSPISGHRSVSWYQQTPGQGLQFLFEYFSETQRNKGNFPGRFSGRQFSNSRSEMNVSTLELGDSALYLCASAQIPGQVDEQYFGPGTRLTVT.

The genes are TRBV4-3 and TRBJ2-4; 12 nucleotides agree with TRBD2. Germline lookup yields CDR1 LGHNA and CDR2 YSLEER. Unmatched junction bases numbered 8, after V lost 4 bases and J lost 7 bases. The CDR3 length is 16 residues. The CDR3 here is CASSPALTSGSNIQYF. The CDR3 DNA is TGCGCCAGCAGCCCCGCGTTGACTAGCGGGAGCAACATTCAGTACTTC.

A remark on this clonotype: With a much larger clone just one base away, this may be a read error. This chain joins TRBV29-1 and TRBJ1-2; D call uncertain. V gave up 1 base and J gave up 4 bases, with 7 bases separating them. This CDR3 is built from 12 residues. Germline V gene lookup returns CDR1 SQVTM and CDR2 ANQGSEA. CDR3 sequence: CSVEGELYGYTF. Written as DNA, the CDR3 is TGCAGCGTTGAAGGGGAACTCTATGGCTACACCTTC. Together with reference TRBV29-1 and TRBJ1-2, the CDR3 gives the full variable domain: SAVISQKPSRDICQRGTSLTIQCQVDSQVTMMFWYRQQPGQSLTLIATANQGSEATYESGFVIDKFPISRPNLTFSTLTVSNMSPEDSSIYLCSVEGELYGYTFGSGTRLTVV.

Remarks on this clonotype: One end of the junction varies from germline; a read error may be responsible. The CDR3, as DNA: TGTGCCCGCAGCTTACGGACAGCTGGGGCCAACGTCCTGACTTTC. Its protein product is CARSLRTAGANVLTF. The rearrangement uses TRBV7-3 and TRBJ2-6; D possibly corresponds to TRBD1 (6 bases). The CDR3 is 15 amino acids. The germline gives CDR1 SGHTA, CDR2 FQGTGA. Drawing the rest from reference TRBV7-3 and TRBJ2-6, the complete variable domain is GAGVSQTPSNKVTEKGKYVELRCDPISGHTALYWYRQSLGQGPEFLIYFQGTGAADDSGLPNDRFFAVRPEGSVSTLKIQRTERGDSAVYLCARSLRTAGANVLTFGAGSRLTVL.

This clonotype came up a few times. This chain uses TRBV6-5 with TRBJ1-5; D is unresolved. Germline V lookup: CDR1 MNHEY, CDR2 SVGAGI. The CDR3 is made up of 13 amino acids. V lost 0 bases to trimming and J lost 5 bases, with 5 bases between them. The CDR3 nucleotides read TGTGCCAGCAGTTACTCGAGGTATCAGCCCCAGCATTTT. Encoded protein: CASSYSRYQPQHF.

The V gene is TRBV5-1, the J gene TRBJ2-4; D may be TRBD1 (6 bases). There are 12 residues in the CDR3. The germline V and J ends were trimmed by 5 bases and 9 bases, with 12 bases remaining between them. CDR1 and CDR2 from the germline V gene are SGHRS and YFSETQ. CDR3 nucleotides: TGCGCCAGCAGGTCGGACAGTAGCATTCAGTACTTC. Residues: CASRSDSSIQYF.

This clonotype was counted many times. The chain has TRBV6-6 and TRBJ1-3; D unresolved. The CDR3 contains 13 residues. Germline loops: CDR1 MNHNY, CDR2 SVGAGI (reference sequence). The V gene lost 5 bases and the J gene lost 9 bases, with 14 bases spanning the gap. The CDR3 coding sequence is TGTGCCAGCAGTCCTGACCCCGTTGGCACCATATATTTT. Its translation is CASSPDPVGTIYF.

The chain couples TRBV7-2 to TRBJ1-1; 8 bases fit TRBD1. The junction had 5 bases not matched to a gene; V was cut back by 4 bases and J by 1 base. The CDR3 length is 15 residues. Per germline, CDR1 SGHTA and CDR2 FQGNSA. The CDR3 loop reads CASSWGTGWNTEAFF. In DNA, the CDR3 is TGTGCCAGCAGCTGGGGGACAGGCTGGAACACTGAAGCTTTCTTT.

With regard to this clonotype: A read error may be the cause here, since a much bigger clone is one base away. The V call is TRBV20-1, the J call TRBJ1-6, with D perhaps TRBD1 (6 bases). Trimming left V 3 bases short and J 7 bases short, with 13 bases between. Germline CDR1 and CDR2: DFQATT and SNEGSKA (reference sequence). This CDR3 has 14 residues. The CDR3 region is CSARVQGHNSPLHF. CDR3 bases: TGCAGTGCTAGGGTTCAGGGGCACAATTCACCCCTCCACTTT.

The chain employs TRBV6-5 and TRBJ1-2; no clear D gene. This CDR3 is 15 amino acids long. V was cut by 5 bases and J by 7 bases, with 20 bases left in between. Germline V CDR1 and CDR2: MNHEY, SVGAGI. In DNA, the CDR3 is TGTGCCAGCAGTGTTTCCTATACGGAAATGAGTGGCTACACCTTC. Translating gives CASSVSYTEMSGYTF.

The rearrangement uses TRBV30 and TRBJ2-1, with D perhaps matching TRBD1 or TRBD2 (6 bases each). This CDR3 comprises 15 residues. Trimming took 0 bases from V and 3 from J, leaving 12 bases between them. Germline V gene lookup returns CDR1 GTSNPN and CDR2 SVGIG (reference sequence). The CDR3 nucleotides are TGTGCCTGGAGTGTAAGGGGGGTCGACTACAATGAGCAGTTCTTC. The encoded protein is CAWSVRGVDYNEQFF.

For this clonotype: This may arise from a read error, as a much more abundant clone is one base away. The rearrangement joins TRBV20-1 to TRBJ2-5; D may be TRBD1 (5 bases). The CDR3 is made up of 13 amino acids. Germline V gives CDR1 DFQATT, CDR2 SNEGSKA (reference sequence). The CDR3 is CSARTVRSETRYF. The DNA for the CDR3 is TGCAGTGCTAGGACAGTTCGATCAGAGACCCGGTACTTC.

The genes are TRBV18 and TRBJ1-5; no clear D. The V gene's germline CDR1 is KGHSH and CDR2 LQKENI. The germline V and J ends were trimmed by 2 bases and 8 bases, with 16 bases remaining between them. The CDR3 has 15 amino acids. CDR3 coding DNA: TGTGCCAGCTCACCAGATAGGTTTGGACTGGAGCCCCAGCATTTT. Its translation is CASSPDRFGLEPQHF. Full variable domain (missing parts from reference TRBV18 and TRBJ1-5): NAGVMQNPRHLVRRRGQEARLRCSPMKGHSHVYWYRQLPEEGLKFMVYLQKENIIDESGMPKERFSAEFPKEGPSILRIQQVVRGDSAAYFCASSPDRFGLEPQHFGDGTRLSIL.

The genes are TRBV2 and TRBJ2-3, with D perhaps matching TRBD2 (5 bases). Trimming stripped 5 bases from V and 2 bases from J, with 17 bases between. Germline CDR1 reads SNHLY; CDR2 reads FYNNEI. The CDR3 runs 16 residues. CDR3 bases: TGTGCCAGCAGTCCCGAGTGGCTAGGACTCACAGATACGCAGTATTTT. It codes for CASSPEWLGLTDTQYF. Full variable domain (outside the CDR3, taken from reference TRBV2 and TRBJ2-3): EPEVTQTPSHQVTQMGQEVILRCVPISNHLYFYWYRQILGQKVEFLVSFYNNEISEKSEIFDDQFSVERPDGSNFTLKIRSTKLEDSAMYFCASSPEWLGLTDTQYFGPGTRLTVL.

This clonotype was counted once. A much larger clone differs by one base, so this may be a read error. The genes are TRBV29-1 and TRBJ1-1; D ambiguous. The CDR3 sequence is 12 residues long. V dropped 0 bases and J dropped 14 bases, with 16 bases sitting between them. CDR1 SQVTM and CDR2 ANQGSEA come from the germline V gene. The CDR3 here is CSVEDRGPGSFF. For the CDR3, the DNA is TGCAGCGTTGAAGATCGGGGTCCCGGATCCTTCTTT. The full variable domain, its missing parts supplied by reference TRBV29-1 and TRBJ1-1, is SAVISQKPSRDICQRGTSLTIQCQVDSQVTMMFWYRQQPGQSLTLIATANQGSEATYESGFVIDKFPISRPNLTFSTLTVSNMSPEDSSIYLCSVEDRGPGSFFGQGTRLTVV.

Turning to this clonotype: Since a much larger clone is just one base distant, this may be a read error. The chain has TRBV20-1 and TRBJ1-2; D unclear. Germline CDR1 is DFQATT and CDR2 is SNEGSKA (reference sequence). V gave up 4 bases and J gave up 8 bases, with 8 bases separating them. This CDR3 region has 10 residues. The CDR3 loop reads CSAKGMGYTF. As DNA, the CDR3 is TGCAGTGCTAAAGGAATGGGCTACACCTTC.

The V and J genes are TRBV2 and TRBJ2-1; 14 nucleotides line up with TRBD2. CDR3 length: 14 residues. Unmatched junction bases numbered 3, after V lost 9 bases and J lost 5 bases. Germline values: CDR1 SNHLY, CDR2 FYNNEI. DNA of the CDR3: TGTGCCAGTTGGACTAGCGGGAGGAACAATGAGCAGTTCTTC. Residues: CASWTSGRNNEQFF. Drawing the rest from reference TRBV2 and TRBJ2-1, the complete variable domain is EPEVTQTPSHQVTQMGQEVILRCVPISNHLYFYWYRQILGQKVEFLVSFYNNEISEKSEIFDDQFSVERPDGSNFTLKIRSTKLEDSAMYFCASWTSGRNNEQFFGPGTRLTVL.